A selection of T cell receptor beta chains follows, all from one sample in a study of T-cell reconstitution after alpha-beta-depleted transplantation in children. TCRdb itself ran the PCR reads through MiXCR, one entry per CDR3 protein. The repertoire includes about 350,000 distinct CDR3 sequences, 10% to 15% of them detected once, and 4.3% sits in the top ten. The material was PBMCs, obtained from the stem cell graft. The receptors were gathered from a human donor who donated a stem cell graft to a child with Fanconi anemia. Both conserved end residues are part of each CDR3. D genes are given only for firm matches. For some rows the clone size is stated as once, few or many, or as a class when expanded; others skip it.

D	size	V	J	DNA	CDR3
-	few	TRBV11-2	TRBJ1-3	TGTGCCAGCAGCCCGGGGGCAACCTCTGGAAACACCATATATTTT	CASSPGATSGNTIYF
TRBD2	few	TRBV2	TRBJ2-5	TGTGCCAGCAGTGCCACTAGCGACCAAGAGACCCAGTACTTC	CASSATSDQETQYF
-	few	TRBV9	TRBJ2-3	TGTGCCAGCAGCGACTATCCAGATACGCAGTATTTT	CASSDYPDTQYF
TRBD1	few	TRBV7-2	TRBJ2-7	TGTGCCAGCAGCCCCTACACTGGGACAGGGGTCGAGTACTTC	CASSPYTGTGVEYF
-	few	TRBV5-1	TRBJ2-1	TGCGCCAGCAGCTTGGCAGCGAGCTCCTACAATGAGCAGTTCTTC	CASSLAASSYNEQFF
-	many	TRBV7-2	TRBJ2-3	TGTGCCAGCAGCTTAGCGCGCTTAGATACGCAGTATTTT	CASSLARLDTQYF
TRBD1	few	TRBV5-6	TRBJ2-1	TGTGCCAGCAGCTTGAAAGGGACAGGGGCATACAATGAGCAGTTCTTC	CASSLKGTGAYNEQFF
-	few	TRBV29-1	TRBJ2-5	TGCAGCGGCGAGACAGGCCAAGAGACCCAGTACTTC	CSGETGQETQYF
TRBD2	-	TRBV7-2	TRBJ2-5	TGTGCCAGCAGCTTAGAACTAGCGGGGGGACAAGAGACCCAGTACTTC	CASSLELAGGQETQYF
-	many	TRBV15	TRBJ1-2	TGTGCCACCAGCAGAGATCGGCATCAAGGCTACACCTTC	CATSRDRHQGYTF
-	many	TRBV5-1	TRBJ2-4	TGCGCCAGCACCCTCGGGCTAGCCAAAAACATTCAGTACTTC	CASTLGLAKNIQYF
TRBD1	-	TRBV4-3	TRBJ2-7	TGCGCCAGCAGCCATCGACAGGGGCTCTCCTACGAGCAGTACTTC	CASSHRQGLSYEQYF
TRBD1	few	TRBV19	TRBJ2-3	TGTGCCAGTAGTATCGGGGGGCACAGGGGGCCGGCAGATACGCAGTATTTT	CASSIGGHRGPADTQYF
-	-	TRBV25-1	TRBJ2-2	TGTGCCAGCAGTGGAACCGGGACGGTGAACACCGGGGAGCTGTTTTTT	CASSGTGTVNTGELFF
-	few	TRBV12-3/TRBV12-4	TRBJ1-3	TGTGCCAGCAGTTACTGGGGAAACACCATATATTTT	CASSYWGNTIYF
TRBD1	-	TRBV19	TRBJ1-1	TGTGCCAGTAGCGCTAACAGGGGGGGGACTGAAGCTTTCTTT	CASSANRGGTEAFF
TRBD1	-	TRBV20-1	TRBJ2-1	TGCAGTGCCAAACAACGGGACAGGGGGAAAAATGAGCAGTTCTTC	CSAKQRDRGKNEQFF
-	-	TRBV29-1	TRBJ2-1	TGCAGCGTTGAATTCGTTCGACAGGTTCATCAGTTCGGGGAGCAGTTCTTC	CSVEFVRQVHQFGEQFF
-	few	TRBV3-1	TRBJ1-2	TGTGCCAGCAGCCAAGATACAGGGATACATGGCTACACCTTC	CASSQDTGIHGYTF
-	many	TRBV11-1	TRBJ2-1	TGTGCCAGCAGTAACGGAGGTGGGTCCTACAATGAGCAGTTCTTC	CASSNGGGSYNEQFF
TRBD1	few	TRBV12-3/TRBV12-4	TRBJ1-6	TGTGCCAGCAGTTACAGGGGGGTCTATAATTCACCCCTCCACTTT	CASSYRGVYNSPLHF
-	many	TRBV6-5	TRBJ2-2	TGTGCCAGCAGCTACCAACGCCTCGGGGAGCTGTTTTTT	CASSYQRLGELFF
TRBD1	few	TRBV7-6	TRBJ2-5	TGTGCCAGCAGCCGAACCCAGGGGGCACTGGAGACCCAGTACTTC	CASSRTQGALETQYF
TRBD1	-	TRBV6-1	TRBJ2-2	TGTGCCAGCGATTCAGGACAGGGGATTTTTTCCCCCACCGGGGAGCTGTTTTTT	CASDSGQGIFSPTGELFF
TRBD1	-	TRBV27	TRBJ2-7	TGTGCCAGCAGCACCCTCGGACAGGTAATCTCCTACGAGCAGTACTTC	CASSTLGQVISYEQYF
-	many	TRBV6-2/TRBV6-3	TRBJ2-3	TGTGCCAGCAGTTGGACACCCGGGGGACCGGGTATGGATACGCAGTATTTT	CASSWTPGGPGMDTQYF
-	few	TRBV27	TRBJ2-7	TGTGCCAGCAGTTTGAGGCCCCGACAGGAGGTGTACTTC	CASSLRPRQEVYF
-	-	TRBV30	TRBJ1-6	TGTGCCTGGAGTGTACCGGGCCGAGGTTCACCCCTCCACTTT	CAWSVPGRGSPLHF
TRBD1	few	TRBV29-1	TRBJ2-7	TGCAGCGCCAGACAGGGGGGGTACGAGCAGTACTTC	CSARQGGYEQYF
-	-	TRBV5-1	TRBJ2-7	TGCGCCAGCAGCTTGCCGGGCCCCTGGGACCCATCCTACGAGCAGTACTTC	CASSLPGPWDPSYEQYF
TRBD2	few	TRBV5-1	TRBJ2-5	TGCGCCAGCAGCCGGGGGGGGACCAACCAAGAGACCCAGTACTTC	CASSRGGTNQETQYF
-	many	TRBV5-1	TRBJ1-1	TGCGCCAGCAGCTGGACGACGGGACATACTGAAGCTTTCTTT	CASSWTTGHTEAFF
-	-	TRBV6-1	TRBJ2-7	TGTGCCAGCGGAGAACAGGGAGCGCCCTACGAGCAGTACTTC	CASGEQGAPYEQYF